This TCR beta chain came from a study of beta chain features in type 1 diabetes. The authors reverse transcribed all of the isolated RNA, so sequencing captured expressed TCRB transcripts. Sequenced by immunoSEQ multiplex PCR; TCRdb stores in-frame clones only, minus some. The data contain under 900,000 clones, roughly 16% of them seen just once; the ten biggest clones take up around 0.02%. As for this clone: The antigen is unknown. The same CDR3 also results from other DNA sequences found in this sample.

Overall study results and limits: Patients' naive, central memory and Treg TCRB repertoires seemed closer to one another than those of healthy donors. Among patients with Type 1 diabetes, TCRB CDR3s were moderately but significantly shorter in every one of the four CD4+ subsets. VDJ junctions sequenced from type 1 diabetes patients showed fewer insertions and more deletions.

One heparinised draw of blood, averaging roughly 120 mL, came from each donor. Trimming removed 6 bases at V and 0 bases at J, with 6 bases between. The CDR3 contains 13 residues. Germline loops: CDR1 SGHTA, CDR2 FQGNSA. This receptor was identified in a woman in her late teens or twenties in good health. This chain joins TRBV7-2 and TRBJ1-5; unclear D gene. Input material: naive CD4+ T cells from blood. CDR3 coding DNA: TGTGCCAGCAGTAGGGATAGCAATCAGCCCCAGCATTTT. Translating it yields CASSRDSNQPQHF.